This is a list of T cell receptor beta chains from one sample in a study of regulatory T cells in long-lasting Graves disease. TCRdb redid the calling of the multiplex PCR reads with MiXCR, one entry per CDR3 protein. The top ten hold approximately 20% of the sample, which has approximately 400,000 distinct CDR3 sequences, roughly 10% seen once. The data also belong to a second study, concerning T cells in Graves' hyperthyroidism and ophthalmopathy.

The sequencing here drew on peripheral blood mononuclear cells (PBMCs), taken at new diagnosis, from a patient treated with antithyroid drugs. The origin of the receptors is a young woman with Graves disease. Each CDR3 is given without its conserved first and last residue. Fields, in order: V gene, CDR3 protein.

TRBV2 ASSEGSGRSYEQY
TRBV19 ASRQGGPQPQH
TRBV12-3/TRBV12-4 ASSPLAGGTTDTQY
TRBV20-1 SAKDPDRGYT
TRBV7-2 ASSLGSGSADTQY
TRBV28 ATRAEDEQF
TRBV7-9 ASSFQDFHNYGYT
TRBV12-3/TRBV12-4 ASSQSREAEAF
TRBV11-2 ASSVTSGRPETQY
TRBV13 ASSLEGTRLTYEQY
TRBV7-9 ASSLVEENYGYT
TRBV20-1 SATGSAQEQETQY
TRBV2 ASKGIGSSYNEQF
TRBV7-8 ASSSQGAASTDTQY
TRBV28 ASSIQGADYNEQF
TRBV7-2 ASSVPGGQPQH
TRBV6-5 ASSYWWGQETEAF
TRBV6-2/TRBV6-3 ASSFGLAPEETQY
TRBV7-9 ASSLFGGAEETQY
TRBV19 ASSRRLYTDTQY
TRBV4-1 ASSQGLWNYNSPLH
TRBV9 ASSSTGEYNSPLH
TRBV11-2 ASSFLAGYNEQF
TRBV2 ASRLLAFETQY
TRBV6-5 ASSYSSPYVVTSEQF
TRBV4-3 ASSNGPSNTEAF
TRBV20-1 SAPRSLTGDYTEAF
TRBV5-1 ASSLAGAEETQY
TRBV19 ATTHTGELF
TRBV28 ASSLLSRGPINEQF
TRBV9 ASSWTGGKNYGYT
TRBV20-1 SASGLAGGPTDTQY
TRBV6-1 ASSETAGGARRGETQY
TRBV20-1 SARGSGRSTDTQY
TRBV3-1 ASSLVGPATGELF
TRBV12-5 ASGSHGTSGSYERF
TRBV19 ASRSVGGNHEQF
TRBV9 ASRAAGGSNEQF
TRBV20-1 SARDLWKYGGETQY
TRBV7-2 ASSLRDMYNEQF
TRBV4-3 ASSQGTGTGGNTIY
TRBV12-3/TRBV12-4 ASSLRGKSSYEQY
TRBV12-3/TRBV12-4 ASTPRWGDTGELF
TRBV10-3 AILGQPYGYT
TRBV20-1 SATVLAGGTDTQY
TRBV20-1 SASARKYQPQH
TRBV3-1 ASGIIENYNEQF
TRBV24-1 ATSAPGTDNQETQY